The 24 T cell receptor beta chains listed next were all sequenced from one sample in a study of blood T cell repertoires in COVID-19. Profiling relied on immunoSEQ multiplex PCR, and the TCRdb table lists in-frame clones only, not all of them. The profile covers around 57,000 clones, with 82% appearing a single time and less than 25% taken by the ten largest. Material: peripheral blood. These receptors were collected from a woman in her sixties with acute or convalescent COVID-19.

V usage is TRBV27 and J usage is TRBJ1-2; 7 bases agree with TRBD1. Losses at the gene ends were 6 bases for V and 2 bases for J; bases not matched to a gene: 3. The germline V gene encodes CDR1 MNHEY and CDR2 SMNVEV (reference sequence). The CDR3 is 13 residues long. CDR3 DNA sequence: TGTGCCAGCAGACCGACAGGGAACTATGGCTACACCTTC. It encodes CASRPTGNYGYTF.

The V call is TRBV3-1 (or the pseudogene TRBV3-2), the J call TRBJ1-6; unclear D gene. CDR1 and CDR2 from the germline V gene are LGHDT and YNNKEL (reference sequence). The CDR3 extends over 12 amino acids. Trimming shortened V by 4 bases and J by 9 bases, and 7 bases separated the two germline ends. The CDR3 spells CASSLISSPLHF. DNA for the CDR3: TGTGCCAGCAGCCTAATTAGTTCACCCCTCCACTTT.

V and J are TRBV28 and TRBJ1-5; D unclear. Germline lookup yields CDR1 MDHEN and CDR2 SYDVKM. Trimming left V 6 bases short and J 4 bases short, with 4 bases between. This CDR3 contains 11 residues. CDR3 amino acids: CASRSNQPQHF. Written as DNA, the CDR3 is TGTGCCAGCAGGTCAAATCAGCCCCAGCATTTT.

This clone has a single count. V and J are TRBV5-1 and TRBJ2-2, with D possibly being TRBD1 (5 bases). The V end was cut by 0 bases, the J end by 5 bases, with 5 bases between. This CDR3 is 13 amino acids long. Germline CDR1 SGHRS, CDR2 YFSETQ. CDR3 coding DNA: TGCGCCAGCAGCTTGGGACAGACCGGGGAGCTGTTTTTT. Translating it yields CASSLGQTGELFF.

This chain links TRBV10-3 with TRBJ1-2, with D tentatively TRBD1 (6 bases). V shed 4 bases and J shed 8 bases, with 14 bases lying between them. The CDR3 is 13 residues long. Germline loops: CDR1 ENHRY, CDR2 SYGVKD. The DNA of the CDR3 is TGTGCCATCAGTGTTATGGCAGGGGAAGGCTACACCTTC. It is translated as CAISVMAGEGYTF.

V usage is TRBV25-1 and J usage is TRBJ1-2; perhaps TRBD1 as D (5 bases). Deletions cut 1 base from V and 5 bases from J, with 14 bases between. This CDR3 comprises 15 residues. From germline, CDR1 is MGHDK and CDR2 SYGVNS. CDR3 DNA: TGTGCCAGCAGTGAATCGGGAAGGGGAGGGTATGGCTACACCTTC. Amino acids: CASSESGRGGYGYTF.

This sequence joins TRBV4-2 and TRBJ1-1; the D gene is possibly TRBD1 (5 bases). The CDR3 is 14 residues long. V was cut by 1 base and J by 8 bases, with 14 bases left in between. The germline CDR1 and CDR2 sequences are LGHNA and YNFKEQ. The CDR3 bases are TGTGCCAGCAGCCAAGGACAAAGTAACAGGGAAGCTTTCTTT. It is translated as CASSQGQSNREAFF.

The rearrangement joins TRBV6-5 to TRBJ1-1; 8 positions agree with TRBD1. The length of the CDR3 is 14 residues. Germline V CDR1 and CDR2: MNHEY, SVGAGI. V gave up 6 bases and J gave up 2 bases; unmatched junction bases: 5. The CDR3, as DNA: TGTGCCAGCAGCCCGACAGGGGCAAACACTGAAGCTTTCTTT. Amino acids: CASSPTGANTEAFF.

The CDR3 here is CASSFSGIANTGELFF. The CDR3 DNA is TGTGCCAGCAGCTTTAGCGGAATCGCGAACACCGGGGAGCTGTTTTTT. This chain joins TRBV11-2 and TRBJ2-2; a possible D gene is TRBD2 (6 bases). CDR1 SGHAT and CDR2 FQNNGV come from the germline V gene. Trimming left V 3 bases short and J 0 bases short, with 11 bases between. CDR3 size: 16 residues. Variable domain in full (rest from reference TRBV11-2 and TRBJ2-2): EAGVAQSPRYKIIEKRQSVAFWCNPISGHATLYWYQQILGQGPKLLIQFQNNGVVDDSQLPKDRFSAERLKGVDSTLKIQPAKLEDSAVYLCASSFSGIANTGELFFGEGSRLTVL.

The genes are TRBV6-1 and TRBJ2-1; 7 bases match TRBD1. The trim removed 1 base at V and 5 bases at J, leaving 8 bases unmatched. Germline CDR1 MNHNS, CDR2 SASEGT. There are 16 residues in the CDR3. CDR3 nucleotide sequence: TGTGCCAGCAGTGAAGTGGCCGGGACAGTTGACAATGAGCAGTTCTTC. Translated: CASSEVAGTVDNEQFF.

The gene calls are TRBV6-6 and TRBJ2-2; possible D gene TRBD1, 6 bases. Per the germline V gene, CDR1 is MNHNY and CDR2 is SVGAGI (reference sequence). CDR3 length: 13 residues. Trimming took off 5 bases at V and 6 bases at J, with 10 bases between the two ends. CDR3 DNA: TGTGCCAGCAGTCCACCAGGGGCCGGGGAGCTGTTTTTT. It encodes CASSPPGAGELFF.

The chain employs TRBV27 and TRBJ2-3, with 7 bases matching TRBD2. This CDR3 spans 13 amino acids. V was pared by 8 bases and J by 2 bases, with 4 bases of the junction left unmatched. Looked up from germline, CDR1 is MNHEY and CDR2 is SMNVEV (reference sequence). CDR3 loop: CASRGGNTDTQYF. The CDR3 DNA follows: TGTGCCAGCCGCGGGGGAAACACAGATACGCAGTATTTT.

This clone has only one observation. The V gene is TRBV19, the J gene TRBJ1-5, with TRBD1 as a possible D gene (6 bases). CDR1 and CDR2 from the germline V gene are LNHDA and SQIVND (reference sequence). This CDR3 spans 13 amino acids. Trimming left V 5 bases short and J 7 bases short, with 12 bases between. CDR3 DNA: TGTGCCAGTAGTCCGCAGGGGATCCAGCCCCAGCATTTT. This gives the protein CASSPQGIQPQHF.

The genes are TRBV10-2 and TRBJ1-5; D gene uncertain. The germline V gene encodes CDR1 WSHSY and CDR2 SAAADI. The CDR3 covers 15 residues. The V end lost 0 bases, the J end lost 7 bases, and 13 bases lay between the germline ends. The DNA for the CDR3 is TGCGCCAGCAGTGAGTCCGGGGAGGCCTCGCAGCCCCAGCATTTT. This codes for CASSESGEASQPQHF.

This chain uses TRBV30 with TRBJ1-2, with 11 nucleotides matching TRBD1. J lost 3 bases, V lost 5 bases, and 8 bases had no gene match. The CDR3 has 15 residues. Germline CDR1 is GTSNPN and CDR2 is SVGIG (reference sequence). The CDR3 region is CAWVPGQGVDYGYTF. CDR3 in DNA: TGTGCCTGGGTACCGGGACAGGGGGTGGACTATGGCTACACCTTC. Complete variable domain (other parts from reference TRBV30 and TRBJ1-2): SQTIHQWPATLVQPVGSPLSLECTVEGTSNPNLYWYRQAAGRGLQLLFYSVGIGQISSEVPQNLSASRPQDRQFILSSKKLLLSDSGFYLCAWVPGQGVDYGYTFGSGTRLTVV.

The chain's CDR3 is CASSQGGQGIRSNQPQHF. CDR3 bases: TGTGCCAGCAGCCAAGGAGGACAGGGAATTCGAAGCAATCAGCCCCAGCATTTT. V gene TRBV3-1 (or the pseudogene TRBV3-2) combines with J gene TRBJ1-5, with 8 bases lining up with TRBD1. CDR1 LGHDT and CDR2 YNNKEL come from the germline V gene (reference sequence). The CDR3 length is 18 residues. V lost 1 base, J lost 1 base, and 9 bases stayed unmatched.

This clone has just one count. This chain connects TRBV11-2 to TRBJ1-3; tentative D call: TRBD1 (5 bases). The CDR3 spans 15 residues. V lost 0 bases and J 8 bases, leaving 14 bases between the germline ends. Germline assignment: CDR1 SGHAT and CDR2 FQNNGV. CDR3 in DNA: TGTGCCAGCAGCTTAGATCGCGCGTTAGGGGACACCATATATTTT. This gives the protein CASSLDRALGDTIYF.

V and J are TRBV19 and TRBJ1-3, with 7 nucleotides matching TRBD1. This CDR3 has 15 amino acids. Trimming removed 3 bases from V and 0 bases from J; junction bases left unmatched: 2. CDR1 is LNHDA, CDR2 SQIVND, per germline (reference sequence). The CDR3 sequence: CASSMQGGSGNTIYF. CDR3 DNA sequence: TGTGCCAGTAGTATGCAGGGGGGCTCTGGAAACACCATATATTTT.

Note on this clone: Within the sample, other DNA sequences also encode this same CDR3. The gene calls are TRBV9 and TRBJ1-2; TRBD1 matches 8 bases. The CDR3 has 14 residues. Per the germline V gene, CDR1 is SGDLS and CDR2 is YYNGEE. V shed 2 bases and J 2 bases; nucleotides not matched to a gene: 2. The CDR3 DNA is TGTGCCAGCAGCGTGGGACAGGCGAACTATGGCTACACCTTC. Its translation is CASSVGQANYGYTF.

CDR3 residues: CASSIGAGDNEKLFF. For the CDR3, the DNA is TGTGCCAGTAGTATAGGGGCGGGTGATAATGAAAAACTGTTTTTT. This sequence joins TRBV19 and TRBJ1-4; D gene uncertain. The CDR3 extends over 15 amino acids. CDR1 and CDR2 from the germline V gene are LNHDA and SQIVND (reference sequence). V was shortened by 1 base and J by 4 bases, with 10 bases between the two germline ends.

The V gene is TRBV10-3, the J gene TRBJ2-1, with unresolved D. V shed 2 bases and J shed 14 bases, with 19 bases lying between them. The CDR3 sequence is 14 residues long. Germline V gene lookup returns CDR1 ENHRY and CDR2 SYGVKD. Here the CDR3 reads CAISEGRLPHLEFF. CDR3 coding DNA: TGTGCCATCAGTGAGGGCAGGCTACCCCACTTAGAGTTCTTC.

The rearrangement links TRBV3-1 (or the pseudogene TRBV3-2) to TRBJ2-6, with 7 bases identical to TRBD1. V shed 8 bases and J 0 bases; nucleotides not matched to a gene: 10. CDR1 and CDR2 (germline): LGHDT, YNNKEL (reference sequence). The CDR3 has 17 residues. CDR3 nucleotides: TGTGCCAGCGAGAACAGGGGTTTCGGCTCTGGGGCCAACGTCCTGACTTTC. Amino acids: CASENRGFGSGANVLTF.

The chain links TRBV18 to TRBJ2-3; 7 bases are shared with TRBD2. After removal of 6 bases from V and 4 bases from J, the junction contained 10 bases not matched to a gene. Per the germline V gene, CDR1 is KGHSH and CDR2 is LQKENI. This CDR3 contains 15 residues. CDR3 protein: CASSPSGGVPDTQYF. The CDR3 DNA sequence: TGTGCCAGCTCGCCTAGCGGAGGAGTCCCAGATACGCAGTATTTT.

The rearrangement joins TRBV7-2 to TRBJ2-1; maybe TRBD2 (6 bases). With 2 bases removed from V and 0 bases from J, the gap between germline ends came to 11 bases. Per germline, CDR1 SGHTA and CDR2 FQGNSA. CDR3 length: 16 residues. DNA for the CDR3: TGTGCCAGCAGCTTAATGCGGGACCCCTCCTACAATGAGCAGTTCTTC. This translates into CASSLMRDPSYNEQFF.